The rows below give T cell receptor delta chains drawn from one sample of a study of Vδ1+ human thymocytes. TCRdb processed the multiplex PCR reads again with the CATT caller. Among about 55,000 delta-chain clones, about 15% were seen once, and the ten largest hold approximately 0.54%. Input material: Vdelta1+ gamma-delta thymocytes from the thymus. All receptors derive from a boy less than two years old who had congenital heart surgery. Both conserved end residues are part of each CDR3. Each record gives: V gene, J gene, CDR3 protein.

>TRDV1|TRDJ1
CALILPTGWGIQGPWGADKLIF
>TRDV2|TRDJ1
CACDTGKPWGIQADKLIF
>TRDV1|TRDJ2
CALGDRPRTQAFHIMGLRPTAQLFF
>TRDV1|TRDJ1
CALGEPWRPSHHRTGGYADYTDKLIF
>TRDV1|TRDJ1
CALGGSFKGYTGTDKLIF
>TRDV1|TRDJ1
CALGEYLPTGTVAGGSEYTDKLIF
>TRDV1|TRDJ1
CALGYYCGGFSATDKLIF
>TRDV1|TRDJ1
CALGEYQDCRLDTDKLIF
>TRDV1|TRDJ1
CALGEPPTRGSWGSWEYTDKLIF
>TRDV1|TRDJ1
CALGDSYALTGGYRRLGPDKLIF
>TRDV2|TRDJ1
CAWDSTGGYASVYTDKLIF
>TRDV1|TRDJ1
CALGETPGYTDKLIF
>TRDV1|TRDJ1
CALGEGPRYTDKLIF
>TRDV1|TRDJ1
CALGFLGFLPTTPGPDKLIF
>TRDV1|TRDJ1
CALGEAVPSYGGFTDKLIF
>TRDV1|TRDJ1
CALGFNSLSPGGPRDKLIF
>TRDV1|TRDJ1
CALGEQSTGRAGGRTDKLIF
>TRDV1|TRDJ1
CALGEWIRDVLIF
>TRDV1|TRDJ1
CALGEIFTLTDKLIF
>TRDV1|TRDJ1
CALGEPHKLIF
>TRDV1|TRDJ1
CALGELYPYWVYTDKLIF